The entry that follows covers one T cell receptor beta chain sequence. Its antigen is not yet known. No much larger clonotype is one base removed from it; base qualities were not supplied. The data were taken from a study of cytomegalovirus exposure and HLA in healthy donors (dated by TCRdb to 2015 to 2018). For the wider study: According to an earlier analysis of 550 to 750 of the donors, 150 million to 200 million T cells yielded 117 million unique TCR beta sequences and around 280 Gb of sequence data. To predict cytomegalovirus infection status, the study brought together high-throughput TCR immunosequencing, statistical association of individual TCRs with disease status, and machine learning. The genetic ancestry cluster associated with self-reported Caucasian donors included approximately 85% of the 398 genotyped donors. On average, around 200,000 unique TCR beta nucleotide sequences were sequenced per donor among a few hundred genotyped donors of the cohort, with around 19% of those sequences being non-productive. Besides the first cohort of 500 to 700 subjects, a separate validation cohort made up of about 120 different subjects was used. HLA typing covered class I and class II loci at four-digit resolution. A later genetic analysis used genome-wide SNP genotypes for about 55% of the 666 donors, treating that subset as a discovery cohort. The T cell repertoires of about 700 subjects were profiled by immunosequencing and related to cytomegalovirus serostatus. The study was designed to test whether signatures of past pathogen exposure could be identified by cataloging public T cell receptors. The number of donors typed differed by locus, with roughly 620-640 for A, B, C, DRB1 and DQB1, roughly 550 for DQA1, about 610 for DPA1, and some 450 for DPB1. Rather than using new phenotypic data, the later analysis identified candidate immune exposures from TCR beta sequences and from how often those sequences occurred across donors. In a later analysis, previously published TCR beta repertoires from about 670 donors were re-analyzed and high-resolution HLA genotyping was added so that TCR occurrence patterns could be studied. Donor age, sex, ethnicity and CMV serostatus were compiled alongside the repertoire data. Every repertoire in the discovery cohort had been generated on one and the same sequencing platform. Because of strong linkage in the cohort, 4 to 6 DR-DQ haplotypes were treated as single units for association and clustering. To decide whether each TCR beta V gene segment behaved as functional or pseudogenic, an earlier analysis of several hundred of the donors relied on high-throughput TCR beta sequencing. An early release covering 550 to 650 HLA-typed donors comprised about 290 gigabases of sequencing data and approximately 80 million unique TCR sequences.

V and J are trimmed by 0 bases and 6 bases, and the gene matches miss 7 bases of the junction. According to the germline V gene (reference sequence), CDR1 reads SEHNR and CDR2 reads FQNEAQ. The CDR3, cysteine through phenylalanine, is 16 amino acids long. The entry retains the CDR3 DNA only, 48 bases that are in frame from base 1. The cohort consisted of some 730 healthy bone marrow donors. At the time of sampling, all cohort members were nominally healthy, though unrecorded immune exposures were likely present. The donor was CMV seropositive and was included in the group of some 290 seropositive cohort members. A peripheral blood sample was provided by each donor, and peripheral blood mononuclear cells were used for TCR beta sequencing. The Qiagen DNeasy Blood Extraction Kit was used to extract genomic DNA from the blood cell samples. Receptors were amplified or captured by the immunoSEQ multiplex PCR assay. For the multiplex PCR, a mixture combining 60 forward primers for TCR Vbeta segments and 13 reverse primers for TCR Jbeta segments was used. Amplification of the CDR3 region of rearranged TCR beta genes was performed with a multiplex PCR assay on genomic DNA. On the Illumina HiSeq System, the amplified TCR beta libraries were sequenced as 87-base-pair reads. Regarding the original processing steps: A later analysis counted 75 million to 100 million unique TCR beta chains across the 650 to 800 repertoires, and approximately 11 million of these chains were shared by at least two donors. A nearest-neighbor algorithm error-corrected the raw reads and collapsed the reads into unique sequences, merging closely related sequences to remove PCR and sequencing errors. To assign V, D and J gene segments, CDR3 sequences were aligned to IMGT reference sequences. For a sequence to be retained, a match of at least six nucleotides was required to both a V gene segment and a J gene segment. A rearrangement was called productive if the CDR3 had no stop codons and remained in frame with V and J, and every other rearrangement was called non-productive. CDR3 was defined according to IMGT convention as the region running from the second conserved V-encoded cysteine to the conserved J-encoded phenylalanine. In an earlier analysis of 550 to 650 of the donors, sequences lacking an unambiguous match to a single V gene segment were excluded. An earlier analysis of some 500 of the donors classified V segments as functional when productive rearrangements were above 56.7% and as segregating when the standard deviation between donors was above 5%. A statistical classification framework was built for diagnosing cytomegalovirus status from the catalog of TCR beta chain sequences. In a later analysis, V and J genes were assigned by comparing TCR nucleotide sequences against IMGT/GENE-DB human TR gene sequences. A later analysis assigned CDR3 sequences and most-parsimonious VDJ recombination scenarios with the TCRdist pipeline. In a later analysis, each TCR beta chain was defined by its CDR3 amino acid sequence together with its V-gene family, and reads lacking a unique V-gene family were excluded. In a later analysis, approximately 640 highly shared, low-generation-probability nucleotide sequences were removed to address suspected cross-contamination and a sequencing artifact. A later analysis calculated a clonal expansion index for each public chain from normalized within-repertoire ranks of inferred template counts. Generation probabilities in a later analysis came from a VDJ recombination model fitted to out-of-frame rearrangements, and those results were checked against IGoR. Hypergeometric tests were used in a later analysis to score TCR-TCR, TCR-HLA and TCR-CMV co-occurrence, with a repertoire-size bias correction applied to the TCR pairs. In a later analysis, false discovery rates were estimated by permuting HLA or CMV assignments 20 times. A later analysis grouped co-occurring TCRs with DBSCAN, adding TCRdist sequence similarity when clustering within HLA-allele-positive subsets. Repertoires with fewer than 30,000 or more than 120,000 public chains were left out of co-occurrence clustering, as were a handful of repertoires with anomalous nucleotide sharing. Here the immuneACCESS table is served through TCRdb, limited to in-frame sequences with V and J called. Missing clones are a known gap in these copies; in checked studies unresolved V genes cover under half, and the rest lacks a known reason. For V, J and clone size, that table is used; D and trimming come from the DNA. For this sample the table gives about 160,000 clones, of which roughly 88% were detected only once. The top ten clonotypes cover 6.4% of the sample.

What the work shows at the level of the full study, not this receptor alone: Strong co-occurrence of HLA alleles, especially DR and DQ, made assigning TCR associations to individual alleles difficult. The authors suggested that the approach could potentially be extended to other disease states and immunological phenotypes. Specific HLA alleles were associated with 15,000 to 20,000 TCR beta sequences at a false discovery rate of 0.05 in a later analysis. The 87-base-pair reads could not distinguish some IMGT-functional V segments, including TRBV6-2 and TRBV6-3, so those segments were excluded. In a later analysis, most CMV-associated TCR beta chains were found to appear HLA-restricted, with HLA associations seemingly driven largely by CMV exposure. V-gene and J-gene trimming of TCR beta chains was associated with a missense DCLRE1C variant in a later genetic analysis, and the association was replicated in an independent cohort. Cytomegalovirus status was reported to be diagnosed by the classifier with high specificity and sensitivity in both the original and validation cohorts. A few of the identified cytomegalovirus-associated TCR beta chains were confirmed in vitro to be specific for cytomegalovirus antigens. Immune exposure information for the cohort was limited to CMV serostatus. A further reported finding was that TCR beta sequences accurately predicted the HLA-A and HLA-B alleles for most subjects in the first cohort. According to a later analysis, parvovirus B19, influenza, CMV and Epstein-Barr virus appeared linked to several top co-occurrence clusters. A later analysis found that TCR association rates varied across HLA loci, with DRB1 alleles showing the most associated TCRs and HLA-C alleles the fewest. Because HLA typing was unavailable for some donors at each locus, only the typed subset was used in association tests. In the study, approximately 150 TCR beta chains were listed as associated with cytomegalovirus. Linkage disequilibrium might explain the correlated functional status among segregating V segments, but an unknown experimental factor could not be ruled out. According to a later genetic analysis, donors in an Asian-associated ancestry cluster had fewer N-insertions in productive TCRs than the approximately 630-donor mean. Sequencing depth was assumed to be roughly uniform across donors in the presence/absence analyses, though that assumption may not hold. Over 15 rarely observed V segments, including chromosome 9 orphons, were excluded from the earlier analysis of some 590 of the donors because counts were too low. In an earlier analysis of 587 of the donors, most TCR beta V segments were observed in productive rearrangements about 90% or about 30% of the time, broadly matching IMGT annotations. The cohort was sequenced for TCR beta chains only, and without alpha or paired-chain data the features that could be detected were limited. A group of highly shared sequence variants was considered likely to be a technical artifact of the sequencing pipeline. A later analysis found that HLA-associated TCR beta chains were more clonally expanded and had lower generation probabilities than equally common non-associated chains. While some public TCRs were present in many individuals, most TCR sequences turned up only very rarely across donors.

Material: PBMCs. The chain joins TRBV7-9 to TRBJ2-3, with 9 bases in between that match TRBD2. The sequence was obtained from a man aged 50 or older in good health and CMV-seropositive. The CDR3: CASSLAKAGGGDTQYF. Here is the DNA: TGTGCCAGCAGCTTAGCGAAGGCGGGAGGGGGCGATACGCAGTATTTT.